This T cell receptor (beta chain) appears in the sequencing data of a study of blood T cells in healthy people across ages. Primers used in a second PCR of about 6 to 11 cycles were a sample-barcoded 5' primer and a J-beta primer mix. TCRdb reprocessed the 5' RACE reads via MiXCR and lists one record per CDR3 protein. Among about 970,000 distinct CDR3 sequences listed, 45% to 60% were seen once. This clonotype was observed a few times. V lost 0 bases to trimming and J lost 7 bases, with 7 bases between them. Germline CDR1 is SEHNR and CDR2 is FQNEAQ (reference sequence). This CDR3 is built from 13 residues.

Source material: blood. This chain links TRBV7-9 with TRBJ2-1; D is ambiguous. The receptor's source is a woman aged 55 to 70 in good health. CDR3: CASSLAQLNEQFF. CDR3 DNA: TGTGCCAGCAGCTTAGCGCAGCTAAATGAGCAGTTCTTC. The full variable domain, in which reference TRBV7-9 and TRBJ2-1 provide the parts outside the CDR3, is DTGVSQNPRHKITKRGQNVTFRCDPISEHNRLYWYRQTLGQGPEFLTYFQNEAQLEKSRLLSDRFSAERPKGSFSTLEIQRTEQGDSAMYLCASSLAQLNEQFFGPGTRLTVL.